This T cell receptor beta chain derives from a study of response to subunit inactivated influenza vaccine. Notes on the study in general: The authors suggested that few new T cells are recruited per seasonal influenza vaccination.

This clonotype has just a few counts. Its antigen is still unknown. TCRdb recomputed calls from the RT-PCR reads with MiXCR, one row per CDR3 protein. The repertoire holds about 780,000 distinct CDR3 sequences, around 18% seen once, with about 11% in the top ten. Per germline, CDR1 MNHEY and CDR2 SMNVEV (reference sequence). With 6 bases removed from V and 4 bases from J, the gap between germline ends came to 12 bases. This CDR3 region has 13 residues. V and J are TRBV27 and TRBJ1-2, with D uncertain. This clonotype originated in a man aged 45-60 years who received an inactivated influenza vaccine. Sample: PBMCs from blood, taken 5 days after vaccination. The CDR3 sequence: CASRKDAFYGYTF. The CDR3 region has the DNA TGTGCCAGCAGGAAAGACGCCTTCTATGGCTACACCTTC.